The clone carrying this T cell receptor (beta chain) was observed at least ten times. Antigen unknown. The data were obtained in a study of shared clonotypes between healthy human individuals. Study context: Per donor, three plates held CD4 naive cells, three held CD4 memory, two held CD8 naive and one held CD8 memory. Overall study findings and caveats: The generation probabilities recorded for non-shared clonotypes fell below those of clonotypes shared by all four donors.

The authors divided CD4+ cells into CD45RA+ naive and CD45RA-negative memory subsets. Deep was the level used in running the assay. Clones were sequenced by immunoSEQ multiplex PCR, and TCRdb holds only the in-frame ones, with some missing. This table holds hundreds of thousands of clones, 70% to 75% found once. Germline V gene data show CDR1 as MGHRA and CDR2 as YSYEKL. V was shortened by 4 bases and J by 6 bases, with 10 bases between the two germline ends. This CDR3 is built from 14 residues. The rearrangement uses TRBV4-1 and TRBJ1-6, with D unclear. The sequenced sample consisted of memory CD4+ T cells sorted from blood. The subset denotes: CD45RA-negative fraction. This TCR came from a young man in good health. The CDR3 sequence: CASSLQETNSPLHF. DNA of the CDR3: TGCGCCAGCAGCCTGCAGGAAACTAATTCACCCCTCCACTTT.